The source of this TCR beta chain is a study of blood T cell repertoires in COVID-19. Study at large: Collection of acute and convalescent COVID-19 samples took place in the United States, Italy and Spain.

The J segment lost 10 bases and the V segment lost 2 bases, leaving 8 bases of the junction unmatched. The germline gives CDR1 LNHDA, CDR2 SQIVND (reference sequence). The CDR3 sequence is 15 residues long. How the authors handled the data: It was from reference gene primer amplification that nucleated cell counts were estimated. Sequencing used immunoSEQ multiplex PCR; TCRdb keeps in-frame clones, though not all of them. V, J and clone size reflect that table, while D and trimming were determined from the DNA. The table lists about 150,000 clones, roughly four fifths of them singletons, with about 16% in the top ten.

The sequenced sample was peripheral blood. V is TRBV19 and J is TRBJ1-6, with 7 nucleotides matching TRBD1. The receptor was isolated from a human donor with acute or convalescent COVID-19. The donor label of this sample is uncertain. DNA of the CDR3: TGTGCCAGTAGTATACCGAAGACAGGGTTCTCACCCCTCCACTTT. Translating gives CASSIPKTGFSPLHF.